One and the same sample provided the 27 T cell receptor beta chains below, sequenced in a study of CD8 T cells in ankylosing spondylitis. A single record per CDR3 protein comes from TCRdb applying MiXCR to the 5' RACE reads. The data contain about 130,000 distinct CDR3 sequences, roughly 13% of them singletons. The material sequenced was blood, either unsorted or a sorted T cell fraction (not recorded which). The origin of the receptors is a female donor with ankylosing spondylitis or in good health (not recorded which).

This clonotype has a count of ten or more. J is TRBJ2-7 and V is TRBV3-1; TRBD2 matches 7 bases. The CDR3 spans 13 residues. Germline V gene lookup returns CDR1 LGHDT and CDR2 YNNKEL (reference sequence). With 1 base clipped from V and 3 bases from J, the junction kept 0 bases outside the gene matches. This chain's CDR3 is CASSQGTSYEQYF. The CDR3 DNA is TGTGCCAGCAGCCAAGGGACTAGCTACGAGCAGTACTTC.

This clonotype was recorded a few times. This chain connects TRBV4-2 to TRBJ2-1; 7 bases fit TRBD2. The CDR3 spans 14 residues. From germline, CDR1 is LGHNA and CDR2 YNFKEQ. Germline trimming cut 1 base from V and 6 bases from J; bases unmatched to any gene: 3. The CDR3 protein is CASSQGAGINEQFF. CDR3 coding DNA: TGTGCCAGCAGCCAAGGAGCGGGGATCAATGAGCAGTTCTTC.

There are a few counts of this clonotype. V gene TRBV11-1 combines with J gene TRBJ2-1; 12 bases line up with TRBD2. V lost 5 bases and J lost 8; bases outside the gene matches: 13. The germline V gene has CDR1 SGHAT and CDR2 FQDESV (reference sequence). The CDR3 has 17 amino acids. The chain's CDR3 is CASSRGGSSGGAYEQFF. Here the CDR3 DNA reads TGTGCCAGCAGCCGCGGTGGGTCTAGCGGGGGGGCCTATGAGCAGTTCTTC.

V usage is TRBV12-5 and J usage is TRBJ2-7; 9 nucleotides agree with TRBD2. CDR3 length: 15 amino acids. Trimming removed 6 bases from V and 1 base from J; junction bases left unmatched: 7. CDR1 is LGHNT and CDR2 is FRNRAP in the germline V gene. This chain's CDR3 is CASGEAGGPSYEQYF. DNA of the CDR3: TGTGCTAGTGGCGAAGCGGGAGGCCCTTCCTACGAGCAGTACTTC.

V is TRBV2 and J is TRBJ2-1; D is uncertain. The CDR3 extends over 13 amino acids. V dropped 2 bases and J dropped 7 bases, with 9 bases sitting between them. Germline CDR1 is SNHLY and CDR2 is FYNNEI. In nucleotides, the CDR3 is TGTGCCAGCAGTGAATTGGCTGGGAATGAGCAGTTCTTC. Translating it yields CASSELAGNEQFF.

This clonotype appeared many times. The chain employs TRBV15 and TRBJ2-7; D call uncertain. The CDR3 contains 14 residues. V was trimmed by 4 bases and J by 6 bases, leaving 16 bases between them. Germline V lookup: CDR1 LNHNV, CDR2 YYDKDF (reference sequence). CDR3 region: CATSTHRGLAEQYF. In DNA, the CDR3 is TGTGCCACCAGCACACACCGAGGTTTGGCCGAGCAGTACTTC.

The CDR3 protein is CASSLNRDRDTDTQYF. The DNA for the CDR3 is TGTGCCAGCTCACTGAACCGGGACAGGGACACAGATACGCAGTATTTT. The chain joins TRBV18 to TRBJ2-3; 9 bases match TRBD1. The CDR3 consists of 16 residues. J was trimmed by 2 bases and V by 4 bases; bases with no gene match: 7. Germline-derived CDR1 and CDR2 are KGHSH and LQKENI.

This clonotype was detected a few times. The rearrangement joins TRBV3-1 to TRBJ1-1; TRBD1 matches at 8 bases. V shed 1 base, J shed 4 bases, and the junction held 11 bases outside the gene matches. Germline loops: CDR1 LGHDT, CDR2 YNNKEL (reference sequence). The CDR3 runs to 17 residues. CDR3 sequence (DNA): TGTGCCAGCAGCCAAGGGGACAGGAGGCGGAGGGGCACTGAAGCTTTCTTT. It translates to CASSQGDRRRRGTEAFF.

Only a few counts were recorded for this clonotype. The chain uses TRBV4-1 and TRBJ2-5; no reliable D call. The V end lost 0 bases, the J end lost 4 bases, and 12 bases lay between the germline ends. The CDR3 runs to 15 residues. CDR1 and CDR2 from the germline V gene are MGHRA and YSYEKL. CDR3 sequence reads: CASSQELSRGETQYF. CDR3 coding DNA: TGCGCCAGCAGCCAAGAGTTGTCACGCGGAGAGACCCAGTACTTC.

This clonotype was counted between two and nine times. The chain employs TRBV20-1 and TRBJ2-7, with D unresolved. The germline gives CDR1 DFQATT, CDR2 SNEGSKA (reference sequence). The CDR3 extends over 13 amino acids. V was trimmed by 6 bases and J by 2 bases, leaving 14 bases between them. CDR3 region: CSAPRDGTYEQYF. CDR3 nucleotide sequence: TGCAGTGCCCCAAGAGACGGAACCTACGAGCAGTACTTC.

In this sample, this clonotype turned up a few times. The rearrangement uses TRBV27 and TRBJ2-3; no reliable D call. The CDR3 has 13 residues. With 4 bases removed from V and 0 bases from J, the gap between germline ends came to 5 bases. Germline V gene sequence: CDR1 MNHEY, CDR2 SMNVEV (reference sequence). The CDR3 sequence is CASSWYSTDTQYF. For the CDR3, the DNA is TGTGCCAGCAGTTGGTATAGCACAGATACGCAGTATTTT.

The rearrangement joins TRBV4-2 to TRBJ1-3, with D maybe TRBD1 (5 bases). Germline V CDR1 and CDR2: LGHNA, YNFKEQ. V gave up 4 bases and J gave up 2 bases, with 12 bases separating them. CDR3 size: 15 residues. The CDR3 here is CASSPGLGAGNTIYF. The CDR3 DNA sequence: TGTGCCAGCAGCCCCGGGTTGGGGGCTGGAAACACCATATATTTT.

This chain links TRBV19 with TRBJ2-7; D is unclear. The CDR3 is made up of 14 amino acids. V lost 6 bases and J 0 bases, leaving 12 bases between the germline ends. Germline-derived CDR1 and CDR2 are LNHDA and SQIVND (reference sequence). The CDR3 loop is CASRSPGGSYEQYF. The DNA for the CDR3 is TGTGCCAGTAGAAGCCCAGGCGGCTCCTACGAGCAGTACTTC.

The chain employs TRBV3-1 and TRBJ2-5, with TRBD2 matching over 8 bases. With 4 bases clipped from V and 5 bases from J, the junction kept 15 bases outside the gene matches. Germline V lookup: CDR1 LGHDT, CDR2 YNNKEL (reference sequence). The CDR3 has 17 residues. DNA for the CDR3: TGTGCCAGCAGCCGGAAACGGGGGGGGGCGGTAGGGGAGACCCAGTACTTC. This gives the protein CASSRKRGGAVGETQYF.

This clonotype was counted ten times or more. The rearrangement links TRBV28 to TRBJ1-2, with 9 bases matching TRBD1. Germline values: CDR1 MDHEN, CDR2 SYDVKM. With V trimmed by 6 bases and J by 1 base, 6 bases remained unmatched. This CDR3 has 15 residues. CDR3 DNA sequence: TGTGCCAGCAGCTTGGGACAGGGACGTAACTATGGCTACACCTTC. Its protein product is CASSLGQGRNYGYTF.

This clonotype occurred a few times. The chain carries TRBV11-2 and TRBJ2-1, with 12 bases aligning to TRBD2. The germline V gene has CDR1 SGHAT and CDR2 FQNNGV. Trimming cost V 0 bases and J 5 bases; bases outside gene matches: 5. This CDR3 contains 17 residues. The CDR3 is CASSLETSGRSDNEQFF. The CDR3 region has the DNA TGTGCCAGCAGCTTAGAGACTAGCGGGAGATCGGACAATGAGCAGTTCTTC.

V gene TRBV9 combines with J gene TRBJ1-2; 11 bases are shared with TRBD1. Trimming cost V 0 bases and J 7 bases; bases outside gene matches: 5. The CDR3 runs to 15 residues. Per the germline V gene, CDR1 is SGDLS and CDR2 is YYNGEE. The CDR3 region has the DNA TGTGCCAGCAGCGTAGTAGGACAGGGGGCGAGTGGCTACACCTTC. Its translation is CASSVVGQGASGYTF. Together with reference TRBV9 and TRBJ1-2, the CDR3 gives the full variable domain: DSGVTQTPKHLITATGQRVTLRCSPRSGDLSVYWYQQSLDQGLQFLIQYYNGEERAKGNILERFSAQQFPDLHSELNLSSLELGDSALYFCASSVVGQGASGYTFGSGTRLTVV.

This clonotype turned up a few times. The chain employs TRBV7-9 and TRBJ2-6; 7 nucleotides agree with TRBD1. V shed 5 bases and J 0 bases; nucleotides not matched to a gene: 7. Germline lookup yields CDR1 SEHNR and CDR2 FQNEAQ (reference sequence). The CDR3 is 17 residues long. CDR3 bases: TGTGCCAGCAGCAGGGGACAGAGTCGCTCTGGGGCCAACGTCCTGACTTTC. Translated, it gives CASSRGQSRSGANVLTF.

This clonotype was seen at least ten times. This chain uses TRBV12-3 or TRBV12-4 with TRBJ1-2, with D maybe TRBD1 (6 bases). The CDR3 covers 12 residues. The V end was cut by 6 bases, the J end by 3 bases, with 8 bases between. The CDR3 region is CASSRQDYGYTF. In nucleotides, the CDR3 is TGTGCCAGCAGCAGACAGGACTATGGCTACACCTTC.

A few counts support this clonotype. The gene calls are TRBV20-1 and TRBJ2-7; D assignment may be TRBD1 or TRBD2 (6 bases each). Trimming left V 5 bases short and J 5 bases short, with 19 bases between. CDR3 size: 14 residues. CDR1 and CDR2 from the germline V gene are DFQATT and SNEGSKA (reference sequence). CDR3 in amino acids: CSAAGRQRGDEQYF. In nucleotides, the CDR3 is TGCAGTGCTGCTGGAAGACAAAGGGGGGACGAGCAGTACTTC.

Comments on this clonotype: Possible read error: a much larger clone is one base away. The genes are TRBV5-6 and TRBJ1-2, with a tentative D call TRBD1 (5 bases). V was shortened by 4 bases and J by 4 bases, with 17 bases between the two germline ends. The CDR3 contains 15 residues. The germline CDR1 and CDR2 sequences are SGHDT and YYEEEE. CDR3 region: CASSGTGQASYGYTF. CDR3 nucleotides: TGTGCCAGCAGCGGCACCGGACAAGCTAGCTATGGCTACACCTTC.

This clonotype was observed a few times. V gene TRBV10-3 combines with J gene TRBJ2-7; 10 positions match TRBD1. CDR1 and CDR2 (germline): ENHRY, SYGVKD. The CDR3 runs to 16 residues. V lost 6 bases, J lost 7 bases, and 15 bases stayed unmatched. The CDR3 protein is CAISEPDRGREGEQYF. DNA of the CDR3: TGTGCCATCAGCGAGCCTGACAGGGGGCGCGAGGGGGAGCAGTACTTC.

This clonotype was detected a few times. The chain couples TRBV20-1 to TRBJ2-1; 16 bases map to TRBD2. This CDR3 spans 18 amino acids. J was trimmed by 7 bases and V by 1 base; bases with no gene match: 10. CDR1 is DFQATT and CDR2 is SNEGSKA in the germline V gene (reference sequence). The CDR3 DNA is TGCAGTGCTAGAGTCCCTCCGGGACTAGCGGGGGGGCGTAATGAGCAGTTCTTC. Translated, it gives CSARVPPGLAGGRNEQFF.

There are many counts of this clonotype. V and J are TRBV20-1 and TRBJ1-5; D gene ambiguous. Germline lookup yields CDR1 DFQATT and CDR2 SNEGSKA (reference sequence). Trimming shortened V by 3 bases and J by 5 bases, and 8 bases separated the two germline ends. This CDR3 contains 12 residues. The DNA of the CDR3 is TGCAGTGCTAGTTCCGGAGATCAGCCCCAGCATTTT. Encoded protein: CSASSGDQPQHF.

V gene TRBV1 combines with J gene TRBJ2-7. TRBV1 is a listed pseudogene. This CDR3 comprises 12 residues. The CDR3: CATAFSAYEQYF. The CDR3 coding sequence is TGCGCGACGGCCTTCTCGGCCTACGAGCAGTACTTC.

This clonotype was recorded at least ten times. The CDR3 nucleotides are TGTGCCAGCACCACAGCAGGGGCGTTCCGTCTGGAGGAGACTAGCAATCAGCCCCAGCATTTT. It specifies CASTTAGAFRLEETSNQPQHF. The chain uses TRBV21-1 and TRBJ1-5; the table's D call, TRBD1, was not checked against the DNA. TRBV21-1 is a recognized pseudogene. The CDR3 has 21 amino acids.

This rearrangement joins TRBV10-3 to TRBJ2-3; TRBD2 might be the D (5 bases). Per the germline V gene, CDR1 is ENHRY and CDR2 is SYGVKD. The CDR3 sequence is 14 residues long. V dropped 7 bases and J dropped 1 base, with 12 bases sitting between them. This chain's CDR3 is CAITRGWGTDTQYF. The CDR3 bases are TGTGCCATCACGCGCGGGTGGGGCACAGATACGCAGTATTTT.